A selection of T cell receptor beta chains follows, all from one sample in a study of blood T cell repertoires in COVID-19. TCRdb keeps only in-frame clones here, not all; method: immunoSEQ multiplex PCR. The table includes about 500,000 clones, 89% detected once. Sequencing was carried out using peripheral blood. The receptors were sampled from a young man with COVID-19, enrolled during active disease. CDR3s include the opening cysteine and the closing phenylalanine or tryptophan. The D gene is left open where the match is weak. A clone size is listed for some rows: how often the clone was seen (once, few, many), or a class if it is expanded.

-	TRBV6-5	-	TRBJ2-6	CASSTTGSGANVLTF	TGTGCCAGCAGTACTACAGGGAGCGGGGCCAACGTCCTGACTTTC
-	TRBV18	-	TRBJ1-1	CASSKDSVMNTEAFF	TGTGCCAGCTCGAAGGACAGCGTCATGAACACTGAAGCTTTCTTT
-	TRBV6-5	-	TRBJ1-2	CASSLAGEMAHGYTF	TGTGCCAGCAGTCTAGCCGGGGAAATGGCCCATGGCTACACCTTC
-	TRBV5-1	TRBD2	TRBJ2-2	CASSLGTSGGFAGELFF	TGCGCCAGCAGCTTGGGAACTAGCGGGGGTTTTGCCGGGGAGCTGTTTTTT
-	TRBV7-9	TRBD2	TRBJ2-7	CASSTTSGGTYEQYF	TGTGCCAGCAGCACCACTAGCGGGGGGACTTACGAGCAGTACTTC
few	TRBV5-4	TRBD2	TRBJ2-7	CASSTSSGYEQYF	TGTGCCAGCAGCACATCTAGCGGGTACGAGCAGTACTTC
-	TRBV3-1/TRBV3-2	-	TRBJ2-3	CASSQVLGSTQYF	TGTGCCAGCAGCCAAGTTTTGGGCAGCACGCAGTATTTT
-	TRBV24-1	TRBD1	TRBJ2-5	CATSDPQDRAETQYF	TGTGCCACCAGTGATCCTCAGGACAGGGCCGAGACCCAGTACTTC
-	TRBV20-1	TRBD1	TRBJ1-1	CSATGGEAFF	TGCAGTGCTACAGGGGGGGAAGCTTTCTTT
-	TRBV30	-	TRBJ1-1	CAWSLLDFEAFF	TGTGCCTGGAGCCTTTTGGACTTTGAAGCTTTCTTT
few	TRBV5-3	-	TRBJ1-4	CARSSLRSYYSKLFF	TGTGCCAGAAGCTCACTAAGAAGTTACTATTCAAAACTGTTTTTT
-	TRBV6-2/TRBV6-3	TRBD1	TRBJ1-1	CASSRGDRVSTEAFF	TGTGCCAGCAGTCGGGGGGACAGGGTTTCCACTGAAGCTTTCTTT
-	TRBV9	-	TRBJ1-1	CASSVGRLDMNTEAFF	TGTGCCAGCAGCGTTGGTCGGTTGGACATGAACACTGAAGCTTTCTTT
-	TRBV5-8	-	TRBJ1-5	CASKAGVPSNQPQHF	TGTGCCAGCAAGGCCGGGGTCCCCAGCAATCAGCCCCAGCATTTT
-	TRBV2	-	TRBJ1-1	CASRQRGSDEAFF	TGTGCCAGCAGGCAAAGGGGGTCCGATGAAGCTTTCTTT
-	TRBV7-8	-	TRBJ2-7	CASSHSRVGYEQYF	TGTGCCAGCAGCCACTCCAGGGTAGGCTACGAGCAGTACTTC
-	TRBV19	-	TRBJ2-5	CASSIKGSQETQYF	TGTGCCAGTAGTATAAAGGGGTCCCAAGAGACCCAGTACTTC
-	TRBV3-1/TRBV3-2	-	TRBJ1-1	CASSHGYAEAFF	TGTGCCAGCAGCCACGGGTATGCGGAAGCTTTCTTT
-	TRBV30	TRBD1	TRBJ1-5	CAWSWGTGGKSNQPQHF	TGTGCCTGGAGTTGGGGGACAGGGGGCAAGAGCAATCAGCCCCAGCATTTT
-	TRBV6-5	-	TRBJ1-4	CATAKFQEGAEKLFF	TGTGCCACAGCCAAGTTCCAGGAAGGGGCTGAAAAACTGTTTTTT
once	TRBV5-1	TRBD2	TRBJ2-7	CASSRDYYEQYF	TGCGCCAGCAGCAGGGACTACTACGAGCAGTACTTC
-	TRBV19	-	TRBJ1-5	CASSLNQAQPQHF	TGTGCCAGTAGTCTAAATCAGGCTCAGCCCCAGCATTTT
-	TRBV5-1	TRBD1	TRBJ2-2	CASSLAGGRNTGELFF	TGCGCCAGCAGCTTGGCAGGGGGAAGGAACACCGGGGAGCTGTTTTTT
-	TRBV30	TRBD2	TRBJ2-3	CAWSATSGRVTDTQYF	TGTGCCTGGAGCGCCACTAGCGGGAGGGTGACAGATACGCAGTATTTT
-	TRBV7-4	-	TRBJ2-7	CASSWIAEQYF	TGTGCCAGCAGCTGGATAGCTGAGCAGTACTTC
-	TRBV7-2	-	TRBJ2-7	CASSPRTLSGEQYF	TGTGCCAGCAGCCCCCGGACATTGAGCGGGGAGCAGTACTTC
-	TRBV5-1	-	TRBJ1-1	CASTTGRGLGGTEAFF	TGCGCCAGCACCACCGGCAGGGGTTTAGGGGGCACTGAAGCTTTCTTT
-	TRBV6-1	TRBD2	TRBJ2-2	CASSEARAGGTGELFF	TGTGCCAGCAGTGAAGCGAGGGCGGGAGGCACCGGGGAGCTGTTTTTT
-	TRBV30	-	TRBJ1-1	CAWSVKGGTEAFF	TGTGCCTGGAGTGTTAAAGGAGGGACTGAAGCTTTCTTT
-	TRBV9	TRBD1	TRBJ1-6	CASSPMGQRDSPLHF	TGTGCCAGCAGCCCGATGGGACAGCGGGATTCACCCCTCCACTTT
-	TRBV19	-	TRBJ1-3	CASSITSAGLLGNTIYF	TGTGCCAGTAGTATAACGTCGGCAGGCTTGCTTGGAAACACCATATATTTT
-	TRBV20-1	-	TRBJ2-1	CSASPLGDNEQFF	TGCAGTGCTAGTCCTCTAGGGGACAATGAGCAGTTCTTC
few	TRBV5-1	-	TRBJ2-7	CASSLGQANEQYF	TGCGCCAGCAGCTTGGGACAGGCTAACGAGCAGTACTTC
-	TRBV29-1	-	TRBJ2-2	CSVDYDTVGSTGELFF	TGCAGCGTTGACTACGATACAGTAGGATCCACCGGGGAGCTGTTTTTT
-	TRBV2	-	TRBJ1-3	CASSEAGAGAAGNTIYF	TGTGCCAGCAGTGAAGCTGGGGCAGGGGCAGCTGGAAACACCATATATTTT
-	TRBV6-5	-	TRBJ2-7	CATTRELGYEQYF	TGTGCCACCACTCGGGAGCTCGGCTACGAGCAGTACTTC
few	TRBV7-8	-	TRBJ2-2	CASSIRELTTGELFF	TGTGCCAGCAGCATCCGGGAACTTACCACCGGGGAGCTGTTTTTT
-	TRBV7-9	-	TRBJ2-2	CASTSSGMNTGELFF	TGTGCCAGCACCTCTTCCGGGATGAACACCGGGGAGCTGTTTTTT
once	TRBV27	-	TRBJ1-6	CASSLREDRWGSPLHF	TGTGCCAGCAGTTTAAGGGAAGACAGGTGGGGTTCACCCCTCCACTTT
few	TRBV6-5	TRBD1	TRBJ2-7	CATRTGSSYEQYF	TGTGCCACTCGGACAGGGAGCTCCTACGAGCAGTACTTC
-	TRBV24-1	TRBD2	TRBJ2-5	CATSDLTGTSGRPETQYF	TGTGCCACCAGTGATTTAACGGGGACTAGCGGGAGGCCAGAGACCCAGTACTTC
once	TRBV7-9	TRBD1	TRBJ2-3	CASSSQGALTDTQYF	TGTGCCAGCAGCTCACAGGGGGCCCTCACAGATACGCAGTATTTT
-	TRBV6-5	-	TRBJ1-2	CASSSAGNYGYTF	TGTGCCAGCAGTAGCGCCGGGAACTATGGCTACACCTTC